This T cell receptor (beta chain) was documented in a study of T-cell reconstitution after alpha-beta-depleted transplantation in children. The CDR3 loop spans 12 amino acids. Germline CDR1 and CDR2: DFQATT and SNEGSKA (reference sequence). V was trimmed by 1 base and J by 8 bases, leaving 8 bases between them. During its preparation, the TCRbeta library received unique molecular identifiers. TCRdb processed the PCR reads anew with MiXCR; each CDR3 protein has one entry. The repertoire holds about 370,000 distinct CDR3 sequences, with around 20% as singletons. The specimen comprised PBMCs from the stem cell graft donor, sampled from the stem cell graft. The V gene is TRBV20-1, the J gene TRBJ1-4; D is ambiguous. The TCR comes from a human donor who donated a stem cell graft to a child with acute myeloid leukemia. CDR3 sequence (DNA): TGCAGTGCTAGAGGGGCAGGCGAAAAACTGTTTTTT. Protein: CSARGAGEKLFF.